The rows below give T cell receptor beta chains drawn from one sample of a study of Graves' ophthalmopathy and Graves' hyperthyroidism. One entry per CDR3 protein, called by TCRdb with MiXCR from the multiplex PCR reads. The sample carries around 520,000 distinct CDR3 sequences, 35% to 40% recorded once. The source material was peripheral blood or thyroid tissue (not recorded which). The origin of the receptors is an adult man with Graves' hyperthyroidism. CDR3s include the opening cysteine and the closing phenylalanine or tryptophan. The order of the fields is clone size, J gene, V gene, D gene, CDR3 length, CDR3 DNA, CDR3 protein. A D gene is named only where the DNA matches it firmly. Only part of the rows carry a size: once, few, many, or a class if the clone is expanded.

clone_size: -; j_call: TRBJ2-5; v_call: TRBV9; d_call: TRBD2; cdr3_length: 16; cdr3_nt: TGTGCCAGCAGCTCGGGGACTAGCGGGGCACAAGAGACCCAGTACTTC; cdr3_aa: CASSSGTSGAQETQYF
clone_size: -; j_call: TRBJ1-5; v_call: TRBV12-3/TRBV12-4; d_call: TRBD1; cdr3_length: 13; cdr3_nt: TGTGCCAGCAGTTGGACAGGGACTCAGCCCCAGCATTTT; cdr3_aa: CASSWTGTQPQHF
clone_size: -; j_call: TRBJ2-2; v_call: TRBV9; d_call: TRBD2; cdr3_length: 18; cdr3_nt: TGTGCCAGCAGCGTAGAGGTGTCGGGGGGGGCTGGCACCGGGGAGCTGTTTTTT; cdr3_aa: CASSVEVSGGAGTGELFF
clone_size: many; j_call: TRBJ1-5; v_call: TRBV10-3; d_call: -; cdr3_length: 16; cdr3_nt: TGTGCCATCAGTGAGTCGACAGTGATTAGCAATCAGCCCCAGCATTTT; cdr3_aa: CAISESTVISNQPQHF
clone_size: many; j_call: TRBJ2-7; v_call: TRBV7-6; d_call: -; cdr3_length: 13; cdr3_nt: TGTGCCAGCAGCCTAGACAGGCGGGGCGAGCAGTACTTC; cdr3_aa: CASSLDRRGEQYF
clone_size: -; j_call: TRBJ2-5; v_call: TRBV25-1; d_call: -; cdr3_length: 13; cdr3_nt: TGTGCCAGCAGTGATCCGGGACGGGAGACCCAGTACTTC; cdr3_aa: CASSDPGRETQYF
clone_size: few; j_call: TRBJ2-7; v_call: TRBV29-1; d_call: -; cdr3_length: 12; cdr3_nt: TGCAGCGTTCCGGGGGCCGTCTACGAGCAGTACTTC; cdr3_aa: CSVPGAVYEQYF
clone_size: many; j_call: TRBJ1-2; v_call: TRBV5-8; d_call: -; cdr3_length: 14; cdr3_nt: TGTGCCAGCAGTCCCACTGACAATGCCTATGGCTACACCTTC; cdr3_aa: CASSPTDNAYGYTF
clone_size: many; j_call: TRBJ1-1; v_call: TRBV6-5; d_call: -; cdr3_length: 16; cdr3_nt: TGTGCCAGCAGCGACGCCCGTCAGGCACCTAACACTGAAGCTTTCTTT; cdr3_aa: CASSDARQAPNTEAFF
clone_size: -; j_call: TRBJ2-5; v_call: TRBV19; d_call: TRBD2; cdr3_length: 17; cdr3_nt: TGTGCCAATAGGCCGGGACTAGCGGCGGGCCGCCCGAAGACCCAGTACTTC; cdr3_aa: CANRPGLAAGRPKTQYF
clone_size: many; j_call: TRBJ2-7; v_call: TRBV7-2; d_call: TRBD2; cdr3_length: 15; cdr3_nt: TGTGCCAGCGGCCCGTGGCAGCGGGGGGCGGGCGAGCAGTACTTC; cdr3_aa: CASGPWQRGAGEQYF
clone_size: -; j_call: TRBJ2-5; v_call: TRBV12-3/TRBV12-4; d_call: TRBD1; cdr3_length: 16; cdr3_nt: TGTGCCAGCAGTCCCTCCGGACAGGGGAGGGAAGAGACCCGGTACTTC; cdr3_aa: CASSPSGQGREETRYF
clone_size: many; j_call: TRBJ2-7; v_call: TRBV9; d_call: -; cdr3_length: 15; cdr3_nt: TGTGCCAGCAGCGTAGCAAGTTCGGGTTCCTACGAGCAGTACTTC; cdr3_aa: CASSVASSGSYEQYF
clone_size: -; j_call: TRBJ1-2; v_call: TRBV29-1; d_call: TRBD1; cdr3_length: 12; cdr3_nt: TGCAGCGGGACAGGGACCCTCTATGGCTACACCTTC; cdr3_aa: CSGTGTLYGYTF
clone_size: many; j_call: TRBJ1-1; v_call: TRBV12-3/TRBV12-4; d_call: -; cdr3_length: 11; cdr3_nt: TGTGCCAGCTTTGGGGGGACTGAAGCTTTCTTT; cdr3_aa: CASFGGTEAFF
clone_size: -; j_call: TRBJ1-1; v_call: TRBV7-2; d_call: TRBD1; cdr3_length: 13; cdr3_nt: TGTGCCAGCAGCCGGGACAGTCTCTCTGAAGCTTTCTTT; cdr3_aa: CASSRDSLSEAFF
clone_size: -; j_call: TRBJ2-3; v_call: TRBV5-4; d_call: TRBD2; cdr3_length: 14; cdr3_nt: TGTGCCAGCAGCTTAGGGGCGGGAGGCCTTACGCAGTATTTT; cdr3_aa: CASSLGAGGLTQYF
clone_size: -; j_call: TRBJ1-4; v_call: TRBV7-8; d_call: -; cdr3_length: 15; cdr3_nt: TGTGCCAGCAGCTTAGCGCTGGGGAAGAATGAAAAACTGTTTTTT; cdr3_aa: CASSLALGKNEKLFF
clone_size: -; j_call: TRBJ1-1; v_call: TRBV12-5; d_call: -; cdr3_length: 14; cdr3_nt: TGTGCTAGTGGTTTGGGAACACAGGACACTGGAGCTTTCTTT; cdr3_aa: CASGLGTQDTGAFF
clone_size: many; j_call: TRBJ1-4; v_call: TRBV10-3; d_call: TRBD1; cdr3_length: 16; cdr3_nt: TGTGCCATCAGTGACCTACTTGCGACAGGGGACGAAAAACTGTTTTTT; cdr3_aa: CAISDLLATGDEKLFF
clone_size: many; j_call: TRBJ2-6; v_call: TRBV19; d_call: -; cdr3_length: 11; cdr3_nt: TGTGCCAGTAGTATAGATTGGGTCCTGACTTTC; cdr3_aa: CASSIDWVLTF
clone_size: -; j_call: TRBJ1-2; v_call: TRBV7-3; d_call: TRBD1; cdr3_length: 12; cdr3_nt: TGTGCCAGCAGAACACCGGGACAGGGCTACACCTTC; cdr3_aa: CASRTPGQGYTF
clone_size: many; j_call: TRBJ1-1; v_call: TRBV7-2; d_call: -; cdr3_length: 14; cdr3_nt: TGTGCCAGCAGCTTAGAGGACAGAAGAACTGAAGCTTTCTTT; cdr3_aa: CASSLEDRRTEAFF
clone_size: -; j_call: TRBJ2-3; v_call: TRBV9; d_call: -; cdr3_length: 14; cdr3_nt: TGTGCCAGCACCCCGGGTGGCAGCACAGATACGCAGTATTTT; cdr3_aa: CASTPGGSTDTQYF
clone_size: -; j_call: TRBJ1-6; v_call: TRBV15; d_call: TRBD1; cdr3_length: 15; cdr3_nt: TGTGCCACCAGCAGGGACAGGGGAGGAGAATCACCCCTCCACTTT; cdr3_aa: CATSRDRGGESPLHF
clone_size: -; j_call: TRBJ1-6; v_call: TRBV25-1; d_call: -; cdr3_length: 12; cdr3_nt: TGTGCCAGCAGGGAAGTGATTTCACCCCTCCACTTT; cdr3_aa: CASREVISPLHF
clone_size: many; j_call: TRBJ2-7; v_call: TRBV7-8; d_call: -; cdr3_length: 15; cdr3_nt: TGTGCCAGCAGCTTAGTTCCAGGGTTAGACTACGAGCAGTACTTC; cdr3_aa: CASSLVPGLDYEQYF
clone_size: many; j_call: TRBJ1-1; v_call: TRBV10-3; d_call: TRBD1; cdr3_length: 14; cdr3_nt: TGTGCCATCAGTGAACGTGCAGGGGGCACTGAAGCTTTCTTT; cdr3_aa: CAISERAGGTEAFF
clone_size: -; j_call: TRBJ1-1; v_call: TRBV5-4; d_call: -; cdr3_length: 17; cdr3_nt: TGTGCCAGCAGCTCCCAACAACTCCCTACAGGGTCCACTGAAGCTTTCTTT; cdr3_aa: CASSSQQLPTGSTEAFF
clone_size: many; j_call: TRBJ1-5; v_call: TRBV10-3; d_call: -; cdr3_length: 13; cdr3_nt: TGTGCCACCAAGCCAGGTTCTAATCAGCCCCAGCATTTT; cdr3_aa: CATKPGSNQPQHF
clone_size: -; j_call: TRBJ2-2; v_call: TRBV7-9; d_call: TRBD2; cdr3_length: 14; cdr3_nt: TGTGCCAGCAGCCCTGCCCCTAGCGGGAGCGAGCTGTTTTTT; cdr3_aa: CASSPAPSGSELFF
clone_size: -; j_call: TRBJ1-2; v_call: TRBV5-1; d_call: -; cdr3_length: 13; cdr3_nt: TGCGCCAGCAGCGACGGGGCAGGTGAAGGCTACACCTTC; cdr3_aa: CASSDGAGEGYTF